The 19 T cell receptor beta chains given below trace back to one sample, sequenced in a study of cytomegalovirus exposure and HLA in healthy donors. Primers: 60 Vbeta forward and 13 Jbeta reverse. Only in-frame clones appear in the TCRdb table, and some are missing; sequencing was by immunoSEQ multiplex PCR. The data hold fewer than 200,000 clones, with 81% observed a single time. The sample consisted of PBMCs. The source is a woman aged 45-65 years in good health and CMV-seronegative.

The chain is built from TRBV5-1 and TRBJ2-3; weak D call: TRBD2 (5 bases). This CDR3 is built from 15 residues. V lost 4 bases to trimming and J lost 0 bases, with 12 bases between them. The germline V gene has CDR1 SGHRS and CDR2 YFSETQ. The CDR3 is CASSLSGFSTDTQYF. The CDR3 DNA is TGCGCCAGCAGCCTCTCGGGGTTCAGCACAGATACGCAGTATTTT.

The rearrangement joins TRBV6-6 to TRBJ1-1, with unresolved D. Trimming left V 5 bases short and J 11 bases short, with 15 bases between. Per germline, CDR1 MNHNY and CDR2 SVGAGI (reference sequence). This CDR3 comprises 12 residues. The CDR3 DNA sequence: TGTGCCAGCAGTGAGCGTAACCTCGCGGCTTTCTTT. As protein: CASSERNLAAFF.

This chain joins TRBV7-2 and TRBJ1-2, with TRBD1 identical over 7 bases. V lost 3 bases to trimming and J lost 3 bases; unmatched junction nucleotides: 7. CDR3 length: 15 residues. Germline CDR1 reads SGHTA; CDR2 reads FQGNSA. This chain's CDR3 is CASSLQRGRYYGYTF. Written as DNA, the CDR3 is TGTGCCAGCAGCTTGCAAAGGGGGCGATACTATGGCTACACCTTC.

V usage is TRBV6-1 and J usage is TRBJ1-5; D might be TRBD1 (5 bases). CDR3 length: 15 amino acids. Trimming took off 6 bases at V and 5 bases at J, with 17 bases between the two ends. Looked up from germline, CDR1 is MNHNS and CDR2 is SASEGT. The CDR3 region is CASSLPKGLDQPQHF. The DNA for the CDR3 is TGTGCCAGCAGCCTCCCCAAGGGGCTGGATCAGCCCCAGCATTTT.

This sequence joins TRBV27 and TRBJ2-1; 10 bases are shared with TRBD1. The CDR3 runs to 16 residues. CDR1 is MNHEY and CDR2 is SMNVEV in the germline V gene (reference sequence). J lost 3 bases, V lost 5 bases, and 7 bases had no gene match. The CDR3 DNA reads TGTGCCAGCAGTCCGCCGGACAGGGGGGTCTACAATGAGCAGTTCTTC. Its protein is CASSPPDRGVYNEQFF.

About this clone: In the same sample, other DNA sequences code for this CDR3. V gene TRBV5-4 combines with J gene TRBJ2-7; 8 bases match TRBD1. Trimming at V came to 4 bases and at J to 3 bases, leaving 12 bases not matched to a gene. The V gene's germline CDR1 is SGHNT and CDR2 YYREEE (reference sequence). The CDR3 spans 16 residues. In DNA, the CDR3 is TGTGCCAGCAGCCTGCTTCCTCCAACAGGGGGCTACGAGCAGTACTTC. This gives the protein CASSLLPPTGGYEQYF.

This chain uses TRBV7-6 with TRBJ1-3; D is unresolved. This CDR3 region has 16 residues. Per the germline V gene, CDR1 is SGHVS and CDR2 is FNYEAQ. V gave up 1 base and J gave up 4 bases, with 14 bases separating them. The CDR3 bases are TGTGCCAGCAGCTTAGAGGCAAGCGTCTCCGGAAACACCATATATTTT. It is translated as CASSLEASVSGNTIYF.

The V gene is TRBV7-9, the J gene TRBJ1-2, with 7 bases lining up with TRBD1. With 4 bases clipped from V and 7 bases from J, the junction kept 9 bases outside the gene matches. CDR1 is SEHNR and CDR2 is FQNEAQ in the germline V gene (reference sequence). The CDR3 is 14 amino acids. The CDR3 is CASSSPTTGPGYTF. CDR3 coding DNA: TGTGCCAGCAGCTCCCCGACGACAGGGCCTGGCTACACCTTC.

J is TRBJ2-3 and V is TRBV4-1, with TRBD2 as a possible D gene (6 bases). V shed 0 bases and J shed 0 bases, with 10 bases lying between them. Per germline, CDR1 MGHRA and CDR2 YSYEKL. The CDR3 covers 16 residues. CDR3 amino acids: CASSQDGGLSTDTQYF. CDR3 bases: TGCGCCAGCAGCCAAGATGGGGGACTTAGCACAGATACGCAGTATTTT.

This clone was counted between two and nine times. V is TRBV5-4 and J is TRBJ2-2; 9 nucleotides match TRBD1. The CDR3 length is 14 residues. V was clipped by 4 bases and J by 6 bases; unmatched bases: 4. Germline V gene lookup returns CDR1 SGHNT and CDR2 YYREEE (reference sequence). The CDR3, as DNA: TGTGCCAGCAGCATACAGGGGGCCCCCGGGGAGCTGTTTTTT. It codes for CASSIQGAPGELFF.

The chain carries TRBV28 and TRBJ1-2, with 7 bases matching TRBD1. The CDR3 is 13 amino acids. With 5 bases clipped from V and 6 bases from J, the junction kept 6 bases outside the gene matches. Germline CDR1 is MDHEN and CDR2 is SYDVKM. CDR3 protein: CASSGDRANGYTF. The CDR3 coding sequence is TGTGCCAGCAGTGGCGACAGGGCTAATGGCTACACCTTC.

V gene TRBV10-3 combines with J gene TRBJ1-1; D unclear. The V and J ends lost 10 bases and 0 bases respectively, with 12 bases between them. Germline CDR1 reads ENHRY; CDR2 reads SYGVKD. The CDR3 contains 13 residues. The DNA of the CDR3 is TGTGCCACCGTCCCTACGGTGAACACTGAAGCTTTCTTT. Protein sequence: CATVPTVNTEAFF.

The V gene is TRBV7-2, the J gene TRBJ1-1; D may be TRBD1 (6 bases). The CDR3 spans 15 residues. CDR1 and CDR2 (germline): SGHTA, FQGNSA. V lost 9 bases, J lost 0 bases, and 17 bases lay in between. The CDR3 here is CASRLDRQMNTEAFF. DNA of the CDR3: TGTGCCAGTCGCCTGGACAGACAGATGAACACTGAAGCTTTCTTT.

The chain employs TRBV19 and TRBJ2-3; 9 bases agree with TRBD2. The CDR3 is 17 residues long. The J segment lost 3 bases and the V segment lost 3 bases, leaving 10 bases of the junction unmatched. Germline assignment: CDR1 LNHDA and CDR2 SQIVND (reference sequence). Here the CDR3 DNA reads TGTGCCAGTAGTATTGGGGGTAGCGGGAGAGGAACAGATACGCAGTATTTT. Amino acids: CASSIGGSGRGTDTQYF.

This sequence joins TRBV5-1 and TRBJ2-7; 10 positions agree with TRBD1. V was clipped by 3 bases and J by 3 bases; unmatched bases: 6. The CDR3 is made up of 15 amino acids. Per germline, CDR1 SGHRS and CDR2 YFSETQ. CDR3 amino acids: CASSSRDRGIYEQYF. The CDR3 DNA is TGCGCCAGCAGCTCCCGGGACAGGGGAATCTACGAGCAGTACTTC.

The rearrangement uses TRBV28 and TRBJ1-1, with unresolved D. Germline CDR1 is MDHEN and CDR2 is SYDVKM. This CDR3 spans 12 amino acids. V gave up 2 bases and J gave up 2 bases, with 3 bases separating them. CDR3 bases: TGTGCCAGCAGTTTAAGCAACACTGAAGCTTTCTTT. Encoded protein: CASSLSNTEAFF. Drawing the rest from reference TRBV28 and TRBJ1-1, the complete variable domain is DVKVTQSSRYLVKRTGEKVFLECVQDMDHENMFWYRQDPGLGLRLIYFSYDVKMKEKGDIPEGYSVSREKKERFSLILESASTNQTSMYLCASSLSNTEAFFGQGTRLTVV.

The chain combines TRBV29-1 with TRBJ2-1; a possible D gene is TRBD2 (5 bases). The CDR3 spans 13 residues. Looked up from germline, CDR1 is SQVTM and CDR2 is ANQGSEA. V was cut by 4 bases and J by 4 bases, with 11 bases left in between. CDR3 bases: TGCAGCGTTGCCCCGGACTTTTACAATGAGCAGTTCTTC. Translation: CSVAPDFYNEQFF.

This chain joins TRBV23-1 and TRBJ2-1, with D possibly matching TRBD1 (10 bases). TRBV23-1 is an open reading frame whose function is uncertain. The CDR3 is made up of 14 amino acids. Trimming pared 11 bases from V and 6 bases from J, leaving 20 bases between. The CDR3 sequence is CAGTSRDRGNEQFF. In DNA, the CDR3 is TGCGCCGGGACTAGCCGGGACAGGGGCAATGAGCAGTTCTTC.

The chain carries TRBV5-5 and TRBJ2-7, with TRBD2 matching over 7 bases. Per germline, CDR1 SGHKS and CDR2 YYEKEE (reference sequence). This CDR3 has 17 residues. V shed 6 bases, J shed 3 bases, and the junction held 18 bases outside the gene matches. The CDR3 coding sequence is TGTGCCAGCATCCATCGGGAAGCGGGGCTGGGAGACTACGAGCAGTACTTC. Translated: CASIHREAGLGDYEQYF.